Here is one T cell receptor beta chain with its context. Its target is not known. The germline V and J ends were trimmed by 3 bases and 1 base, with 10 bases remaining between them. The CDR3 sequence is 15 residues long. Germline values: CDR1 SNHLY, CDR2 FYNNEI. The entry originates in a study of cytomegalovirus exposure and HLA in healthy donors. General observations from the study: Another analysis was done later, and it associated more than 15,000 TCR beta sequences with HLA alleles at 0.05 false discovery rate.

When sampled, the donors appeared nominally healthy, though they likely had unrecorded immune exposures. The primer mix had 60 Vbeta and 13 Jbeta primers. Method: immunoSEQ multiplex PCR; TCRdb's copy keeps in-frame clones and lacks some. In the table there are about 160,000 clones, roughly 89% of which are singletons. Sequencing was performed on PBMCs. This chain connects TRBV2 to TRBJ2-1; weak D call: TRBD1 (6 bases). The clonotype was recovered from a woman in her twenties or thirties in good health and CMV-seronegative. CDR3 region: CASSDYQGSYNEQFF. CDR3 bases: TGTGCCAGCAGTGATTATCAGGGGTCCTACAATGAGCAGTTCTTC.